This T cell receptor beta chain originates from a study of control samples from healthy donors and cancer patients. Here immunoSEQ multiplex PCR was the method, and the copy in TCRdb shows in-frame clones only, minus some. The sample lists 95,000 to 150,000 clones; about nine tenths were seen once. This CDR3 has 13 residues. From germline, CDR1 is SGHTA and CDR2 FQGNSA. With 5 bases removed from V and 4 bases from J, the gap between germline ends came to 10 bases. Specimen: blood. V usage is TRBV7-2 and J usage is TRBJ2-3, with unresolved D. This sequence was found in a man aged 35-49 years in good health. CDR3 coding DNA: TGTGCCAGCAGCCGCTCAGGAGCAGATACGCAGTATTTT. This sequence encodes CASSRSGADTQYF.